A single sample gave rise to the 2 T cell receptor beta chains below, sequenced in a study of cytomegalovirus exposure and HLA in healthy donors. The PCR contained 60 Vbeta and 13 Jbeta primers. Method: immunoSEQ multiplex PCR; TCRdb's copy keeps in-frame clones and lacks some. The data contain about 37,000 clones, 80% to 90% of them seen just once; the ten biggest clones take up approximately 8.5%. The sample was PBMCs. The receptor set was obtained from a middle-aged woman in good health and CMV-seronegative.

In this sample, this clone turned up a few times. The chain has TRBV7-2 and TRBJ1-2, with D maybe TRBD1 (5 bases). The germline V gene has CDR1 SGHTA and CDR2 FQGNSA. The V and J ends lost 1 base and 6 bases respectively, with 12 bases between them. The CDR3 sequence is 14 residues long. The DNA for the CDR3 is TGTGCCAGCAGCTTAGTCCAGGGATGGGATGGCTACACCTTC. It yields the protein CASSLVQGWDGYTF.

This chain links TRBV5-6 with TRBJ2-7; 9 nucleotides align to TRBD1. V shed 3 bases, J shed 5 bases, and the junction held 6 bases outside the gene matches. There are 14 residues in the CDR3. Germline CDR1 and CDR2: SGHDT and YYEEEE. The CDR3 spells CASSSPGQGDEQYV. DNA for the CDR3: TGTGCCAGCAGCTCGCCGGGACAGGGCGACGAGCAGTACGTC.